A selection of T cell receptor beta chains follows, all from one sample in a study of blood T cells in healthy people across ages. TCRdb processed the 5' RACE reads anew with MiXCR; each CDR3 protein has one entry. The sample lists roughly 570,000 distinct CDR3 sequences, roughly 28% occurring once. The specimen was blood. These receptors were collected from a woman between 65 and 79 years old in good health. Both conserved end residues are part of each CDR3. A D gene is named only where the DNA matches it firmly. Some rows mark clone size as missing; the rest say once, few, many or name a class of expanded clone.

v_gene: TRBV24-1; len: 16; j_gene: TRBJ2-3; abundance: NA; d_gene: TRBD1; CDR3nt: TGTGCCACCAGTGGAGGGGACAGGGCTAAAGCAGATACGCAGTATTTT; CDR3aa: CATSGGDRAKADTQYF
v_gene: TRBV7-4; len: 15; j_gene: TRBJ2-7; abundance: NA; d_gene: TRBD1; CDR3nt: TGTGCCAGCAGCCATACCCACAGGGGGGCAAATGAGCAGTACTTC; CDR3aa: CASSHTHRGANEQYF
v_gene: TRBV6-5; len: 14; j_gene: TRBJ1-1; abundance: few; d_gene: NA; CDR3nt: TGTGCCAGCAGTTCGGAGGGGATCTCCACTGAAGCTTTCTTT; CDR3aa: CASSSEGISTEAFF
v_gene: TRBV7-3; len: 17; j_gene: TRBJ2-1; abundance: NA; d_gene: TRBD2; CDR3nt: TGTGCCAGCAGCCCCCTCCCCGGGACTAGCGACAGGAATGAGCAGTTCTTC; CDR3aa: CASSPLPGTSDRNEQFF
v_gene: TRBV5-1; len: 14; j_gene: TRBJ1-3; abundance: many; d_gene: NA; CDR3nt: TGCGCCAGCAGCTTAGCAGGGGAAGGAAACACCATATATTTT; CDR3aa: CASSLAGEGNTIYF
v_gene: TRBV6-1; len: 14; j_gene: TRBJ2-3; abundance: NA; d_gene: TRBD2; CDR3nt: TGTGCCAGCAGCGAGTATTCGGCGGGGGGAACGCAGTATTTT; CDR3aa: CASSEYSAGGTQYF
v_gene: TRBV9; len: 13; j_gene: TRBJ1-4; abundance: NA; d_gene: NA; CDR3nt: TGTGCCAGCAGCGTCGGGACTAATGAAAAACTGTTTTTT; CDR3aa: CASSVGTNEKLFF
v_gene: TRBV28; len: 14; j_gene: TRBJ1-2; abundance: NA; d_gene: TRBD1; CDR3nt: TGTGCCAGCAGCGGGACAGCAAGTAACTATGGCTACACCTTC; CDR3aa: CASSGTASNYGYTF
v_gene: TRBV6-5; len: 15; j_gene: TRBJ2-2; abundance: many; d_gene: NA; CDR3nt: TGTGCCAGCAGTTACTCAATCAGGGATGCCGGGGAGCTGTTTTTT; CDR3aa: CASSYSIRDAGELFF
v_gene: TRBV7-2; len: 13; j_gene: TRBJ1-4; abundance: NA; d_gene: TRBD1; CDR3nt: TGTGCCAGCGGGGACAGGGCGGATGAAAAACTGTTTTTT; CDR3aa: CASGDRADEKLFF